This TCR beta chain was captured by sequencing in a study of shared clonotypes between healthy human individuals. Study summary: CD4 naive and memory got three plates each, CD8 naive two, CD8 memory one.

General observations from the study: Compared with clonotypes that all four donors shared, non-shared clonotypes had lower generation probabilities.

V lost 2 bases to trimming and J lost 2 bases, with 10 bases between them. The CDR3 runs 14 residues. Germline loops: CDR1 SGDLS, CDR2 YYNGEE. Points on this clone: Its antigen is unknown.

The study ran the assay at deep level. Genomic DNA from each subset was divided evenly over several immunoSEQ plates. Only in-frame clones appear in the TCRdb table, and some are missing; sequencing was by immunoSEQ multiplex PCR. The sample yields over 2 million clones, roughly 94% seen once. The source material was naive CD4+ T cells sorted from blood. As for subset: CD45RA+ positively selected. J is TRBJ2-5 and V is TRBV9; maybe TRBD2 (5 bases). This receptor was identified in a man between 18 and 35 years old in good health. In nucleotides, the CDR3 is TGTGCCAGCAGCGTCTTAGCGTCGCAAGAGACCCAGTACTTC. Translating it yields CASSVLASQETQYF.